A single sample is the source of the 9 T cell receptor beta chains below, sequenced in a study of cytomegalovirus exposure and HLA in healthy donors. Produced via immunoSEQ multiplex PCR; TCRdb's table is partial and in-frame only. The sample consists of under 200,000 clones, around 92% of them appearing once. Material: PBMCs. These receptors originate from a man younger than 35 in good health and CMV-seropositive.

The rearrangement joins TRBV30 to TRBJ1-3; 10 bases fit TRBD1. The junction had 6 bases not matched to a gene; V was cut back by 0 bases and J by 4 bases. CDR1 and CDR2 from the germline V gene are GTSNPN and SVGIG (reference sequence). CDR3 length: 16 residues. The CDR3 region is CAWSVRGQGSGNTIYF. CDR3 in DNA: TGTGCCTGGAGTGTAAGGGGACAGGGGTCCGGAAACACCATATATTTT.

The chain combines TRBV9 with TRBJ2-5; D perhaps matches TRBD1 (7 bases). The CDR3 has 14 residues. V lost 0 bases, J lost 4 bases, and 10 bases lay in between. Germline CDR1 SGDLS, CDR2 YYNGEE. CDR3 sequence: CASSVGQGGETQYF. CDR3 nucleotide sequence: TGTGCCAGCAGCGTAGGGCAGGGGGGAGAGACCCAGTACTTC.

The chain employs TRBV27 and TRBJ2-1; no definite D call. Trimming cost V 3 bases and J 10 bases, with 10 bases left between them. There are 12 residues in the CDR3. The V gene's germline CDR1 is MNHEY and CDR2 SMNVEV (reference sequence). The CDR3 DNA sequence: TGTGCCAGCAGTTTCTCGCGAGGCGAGCAGTTCTTC. Residues: CASSFSRGEQFF.

This clone appeared a few times. This chain links TRBV6-6 with TRBJ1-1; D might be TRBD1 (6 bases). V lost 5 bases, J lost 11 bases, and 12 bases lay in between. CDR3 length: 11 residues. Germline V gives CDR1 MNHNY, CDR2 SVGAGI (reference sequence). The CDR3 DNA reads as TGTGCCAGCAGTATACAGGGTGCGGCTTTCTTT. Translation: CASSIQGAAFF.

The chain combines TRBV13 with TRBJ2-2; 7 positions match TRBD2. Per germline, CDR1 PRHDT and CDR2 FYEKMQ (reference sequence). V was clipped by 8 bases and J by 1 base; unmatched bases: 1. This CDR3 region has 13 residues. The DNA of the CDR3 is TGTGCCAGCCAGCGGGAGAACACCGGGGAGCTGTTTTTT. Translated, it gives CASQRENTGELFF.

This chain uses TRBV7-9 with TRBJ2-6; D is perhaps TRBD2 (5 bases). The CDR3 is made up of 17 amino acids. Germline CDR1 reads SEHNR; CDR2 reads FQNEAQ (reference sequence). Trimming pared 7 bases from V and 0 bases from J, leaving 16 bases between. The CDR3 DNA follows: TGTGCCAGCACCCAGGCAATCGGACTCTCTGGGGCCAACGTCCTGACTTTC. Its translation is CASTQAIGLSGANVLTF.

This chain connects TRBV5-1 to TRBJ1-1, with 7 bases matching TRBD1. Germline CDR1 and CDR2: SGHRS and YFSETQ. V was pared by 4 bases and J by 4 bases, with 7 bases of the junction left unmatched. The CDR3 totals 14 residues. CDR3 loop: CASSEGQPSTEAFF. The DNA for the CDR3 is TGCGCCAGCAGCGAGGGACAGCCCTCCACTGAAGCTTTCTTT.

CDR3 nucleotide sequence: TGCGCCAGCAGCTTGACTAGCGGGATAGAGACCCAGTACTTC. As protein: CASSLTSGIETQYF. The chain joins TRBV5-1 to TRBJ2-5; 10 nucleotides align to TRBD2. The germline V gene encodes CDR1 SGHRS and CDR2 YFSETQ. This CDR3 comprises 14 residues. J gave up 4 bases and V 1 base, and 1 base lay outside the gene matches.

The chain uses TRBV11-2 and TRBJ2-1; 10 bases line up with TRBD2. The germline V gene has CDR1 SGHAT and CDR2 FQNNGV. The CDR3 totals 15 residues. J was trimmed by 7 bases and V by 4 bases; bases with no gene match: 7. The CDR3 DNA follows: TGTGCCAGCAGCTCCTCTAGCGGGAGAGGTAATGAGCAGTTCTTC. The encoded protein is CASSSSSGRGNEQFF.